The clone carrying this T cell receptor beta chain has just one count. As yet, its antigen is unknown. CD4+ T cell isolation took place after about 11 days of culture. Either the mRNA-1273 or the BNT162b2 vaccine was given to participants as two doses. The protocol was immunoSEQ multiplex PCR, while the TCRdb copy is restricted to in-frame clones and leaves out a portion. The table lists about 73,000 clones, around 70% of them singletons. These data originate in a study of vaccination effects on CD4 cells after COVID-19. Study-level information: Sampling occurred a median 72 days post second dose, range 14 to 241. Whole-study results and caveats: In the study, convalescent patients were few, and early post-infection timepoints were absent.

Germline V gene sequence: CDR1 SGHAT, CDR2 FQNNGV. This CDR3 is 18 amino acids long. Trimming left V 5 bases short and J 0 bases short, with 20 bases between. The chain recombines TRBV11-2 with TRBJ2-1, with D tentatively TRBD1 (5 bases). Sequenced here: CD4+ T cells from PBMCs cultured without peptide, sampled after COVID-19 vaccination. This sequence originates from a human donor who received a COVID-19 vaccine. CDR3 amino acids: CASSQTSIRAYSYNEQFF. The CDR3 DNA follows: TGTGCCAGCAGCCAAACCTCCATCAGGGCATACTCCTACAATGAGCAGTTCTTC.